This T cell receptor beta chain was identified during a study of CD8+ T cells in alopecia areata. Study results and limitations: Higher clonality and more expanded CD8+ clones appeared in lesional than normal scalp.

Germline V gives CDR1 MDHEN, CDR2 SYDVKM. The CDR3 sequence is 16 residues long. V was pared by 8 bases and J by 7 bases, with 14 bases of the junction left unmatched. Reverse transcribed after extraction, RNA yielded cDNA as the sequencing template. Profiled with immunoSEQ multiplex PCR; TCRdb holds only in-frame clones, not every one. The profile covers approximately 59,000 clones, with approximately 45% appearing a single time and 15% to 20% taken by the ten largest. This clone was counted many times. The target antigen is unknown. This sequence originates from a human donor with alopecia areata. The sequences come from CD8+ T cells sorted from blood, collected at week 0. This chain uses TRBV28 with TRBJ2-3, with 11 nucleotides matching TRBD2. CDR3 region: CASSSRLAGSLYTQYF. CDR3 nucleotides: TGTGCCAGCTCCTCAAGACTAGCGGGGTCACTATATACGCAGTATTTT. Combining the CDR3 with reference TRBV28 and TRBJ2-3 gives the whole variable domain DVKVTQSSRYLVKRTGEKVFLECVQDMDHENMFWYRQDPGLGLRLIYFSYDVKMKEKGDIPEGYSVSREKKERFSLILESASTNQTSMYLCASSSRLAGSLYTQYFGPGTRLTVL.